The entry below describes one T cell receptor (beta chain). The data were taken from a study of blood T cell repertoires in COVID-19. Study as a whole: Some COVID-19 samples were acute and others convalescent; all came from the United States, Italy and Spain. The cDNA or gDNA used as material had been derived from T cells, B-cell-depleted T cells, or PBMCs.

Germline V gene sequence: CDR1 SNHLY, CDR2 FYNNEI. This CDR3 is 18 amino acids long. Trimming left V 6 bases short and J 0 bases short, with 22 bases between. Original handling: Reference gene primer amplification yielded estimated nucleated cell counts. The method was immunoSEQ multiplex PCR; TCRdb's version includes in-frame clones alone and lacks a portion of them. The V and J calls and clone size come from that table; D and trimming were worked out from the DNA. The table includes about 80,000 clones, under 80% detected once. Source material: peripheral blood. The clonotype comes from a human donor in a cohort sampled during active COVID-19. This chain connects TRBV2 to TRBJ2-3, with D tentatively TRBD1 (5 bases). The CDR3 nucleotides are TGTGCCAGCAGCCCTCTTATAGGACATCCCTATAGCACAGATACGCAGTATTTT. This gives the protein CASSPLIGHPYSTDTQYF.